These 7 T cell receptor beta chains share one sample of origin, sequenced in a study of cytomegalovirus exposure and HLA in healthy donors. PCR primers comprised 60 Vbeta and 13 Jbeta primers. The repertoire was sequenced with immunoSEQ multiplex PCR; TCRdb's copy has only in-frame clones and lacks some. The table records about 100,000 clones, roughly 70% of them present only once. Sequenced: PBMCs. The receptors here all came from a woman between 18 and 29 years old in good health and CMV-seropositive.

This clone came up a few times. The chain uses TRBV10-1 and TRBJ2-1, with 9 positions matching TRBD2. The J segment lost 0 bases and the V segment lost 3 bases, leaving 9 bases of the junction unmatched. Germline loops: CDR1 WNHNN, CDR2 SYGVQD (reference sequence). This CDR3 spans 18 amino acids. The CDR3 protein is CASSEWREGKSSYNEQFF. The CDR3 DNA reads TGCGCCAGCAGTGAATGGCGGGAGGGTAAAAGCTCCTACAATGAGCAGTTCTTC.

The DNA of the CDR3 is TGCGCCAGCAGCCCAACGGGGGCTAGCGGTAACACCGGGGAGCTGTTTTTT. Its translation: CASSPTGASGNTGELFF. The chain employs TRBV5-1 and TRBJ2-2, with D perhaps TRBD2 (7 bases). The germline V and J ends were trimmed by 4 bases and 2 bases, with 18 bases remaining between them. This CDR3 is built from 17 residues. Germline CDR1 and CDR2: SGHRS and YFSETQ.

The table lists this clone with many counts. DNA for the CDR3: TGTGCCAGCAGTTACTCGCGGGACGGTGTAGATACGCAGTATTTT. Amino acids: CASSYSRDGVDTQYF. V and J are TRBV6-5 and TRBJ2-3; D may be TRBD2 (6 bases). The CDR3 runs to 15 residues. V was clipped by 0 bases and J by 5 bases, with 12 bases between them. Germline loops: CDR1 MNHEY, CDR2 SVGAGI.

The rearrangement links TRBV6-6 to TRBJ1-1; TRBD1 is a possible D gene (5 bases). Trimming shortened V by 2 bases and J by 7 bases, and 5 bases separated the two germline ends. The CDR3 is made up of 11 amino acids. Germline V lookup: CDR1 MNHNY, CDR2 SVGAGI (reference sequence). CDR3 residues: CASSYQGEAFF. CDR3 nucleotides: TGTGCCAGCAGTTACCAGGGTGAAGCTTTCTTT.

This chain joins TRBV7-9 and TRBJ2-5; D gene uncertain. This CDR3 is built from 14 residues. The germline gives CDR1 SEHNR, CDR2 FQNEAQ (reference sequence). The V and J ends lost 1 base and 5 bases respectively, with 11 bases between them. The CDR3 DNA reads TGTGCCAGCAGCTTAGGTTCGGTTTTGGAGACCCAGTACTTC. It specifies CASSLGSVLETQYF.

The rearrangement joins TRBV4-1 to TRBJ2-7; 8 bases map to TRBD1. Trimming cost V 0 bases and J 6 bases; bases outside gene matches: 7. This CDR3 has 15 amino acids. CDR1 is MGHRA, CDR2 YSYEKL, per germline. The CDR3 bases are TGCGCCAGCAGCCAAGATGGCCGGACAGGGTTCGAGCAGTACTTC. It is translated as CASSQDGRTGFEQYF.

This rearrangement joins TRBV6-1 to TRBJ1-1, with 12 nucleotides matching TRBD1. The germline CDR1 and CDR2 sequences are MNHNS and SASEGT. The trim removed 3 bases at V and 6 bases at J, leaving 2 bases unmatched. This CDR3 region has 14 residues. The CDR3 sequence: CASSEGQGASEAFF. The CDR3, as DNA: TGTGCCAGCAGTGAGGGACAGGGGGCATCTGAAGCTTTCTTT.